The 2 T cell receptor beta chains presented below share a single source sample, sequenced in a study of T cell responses to AZD1222 COVID-19 vaccine. TCRdb's copy holds only in-frame clones and misses some; the assay was immunoSEQ multiplex PCR. Of roughly 150,000 clones in the sample, around 86% are singletons; the top ten hold about 8.9%. The specimen comprised peripheral blood, sampled 28 days after the second AZD1222 dose. Receptors originate from an adult who received the AZD1222 COVID-19 vaccine.

The chain joins TRBV19 to TRBJ1-5; D remains unclear. Looked up from germline, CDR1 is LNHDA and CDR2 is SQIVND (reference sequence). V lost 6 bases and J lost 0, with 9 bases in between. This CDR3 contains 14 residues. CDR3 coding DNA: TGTGCCAGTAGAATGGGGTATAGCAATCAGCCCCAGCATTTT. It translates to CASRMGYSNQPQHF.

The chain couples TRBV5-1 to TRBJ1-5, with D unclear. Germline values: CDR1 SGHRS, CDR2 YFSETQ. Trimming pared 0 bases from V and 0 bases from J, leaving 7 bases between. The CDR3 spans 15 residues. The CDR3 DNA reads as TGCGCCAGCAGCTTGGATCTCCGTAGCAATCAGCCCCAGCATTTT. Its protein product is CASSLDLRSNQPQHF.